A selection of T cell receptor beta chains follows, all from one sample in a study of T cell changes during pregnancy in multiple sclerosis. TCRdb's table, derived via immunoSEQ multiplex PCR, lists solely in-frame clones and lacks some. The sample yields over 35,000 clones, 92% seen once. Sequenced sample: peripheral blood. These receptors originate from a female donor with multiple sclerosis, enrolled in a pregnancy study. The CDR3 runs from the conserved cysteine through the conserved F or W. Each record gives: CDR3 protein, CDR3 DNA, J gene, D gene, V gene, clone size. The D gene is left open where the match is weak. Clone size is given for some rows only: seen once, a few or many times, or a class if the clone is expanded.

CSVWLAGVVEQYF TGCAGCGTTTGGCTAGCGGGAGTCGTAGAGCAGTACTTC TRBJ2-7 TRBD2 TRBV29-1 NA
CASSPTTDTGELFF TGTGCCAGCTCACCAACTACGGACACCGGGGAGCTGTTTTTT TRBJ2-2 NA TRBV18 NA
CASSSETGISTNEKLFF TGTGCCAGCAGTTCTGAGACAGGGATCTCTACTAATGAAAAACTGTTTTTT TRBJ1-4 TRBD1 TRBV9 NA
CAWSVLGAGSFF TGTGCCTGGAGTGTACTAGGGGCAGGGTCTTTCTTT TRBJ1-1 NA TRBV30 NA
CASGLVVAGVGNEQFF TGTGCTAGTGGTTTGGTTGTAGCGGGAGTAGGCAATGAGCAGTTCTTC TRBJ2-1 TRBD2 TRBV12-5 NA
CARDREEQFF TGTGCCAGGGACAGGGAGGAGCAGTTCTTC TRBJ2-1 TRBD1 TRBV6-5 NA
CASSQQAGGNYGYTF TGTGCCAGCAGCCAACAGGCAGGGGGTAACTATGGCTACACCTTC TRBJ1-2 TRBD1 TRBV16 NA
CASSYQGNSYEQYF TGTGCCAGCAGTTACCAGGGGAATAGCTACGAGCAGTACTTC TRBJ2-7 NA TRBV27 NA
CATRTSGGLEQFF TGTGCCACCAGGACTAGCGGGGGCCTTGAGCAGTTCTTC TRBJ2-1 TRBD2 TRBV7-2 NA
CASSHFPSGAYNEQFF TGTGCCAGCAGCCACTTCCCTAGCGGGGCATACAATGAGCAGTTCTTC TRBJ2-1 TRBD2 TRBV13 once
CASSGVLAGGHGELFF TGTGCCAGTAGTGGGGTACTAGCGGGAGGTCACGGGGAGCTGTTTTTT TRBJ2-2 TRBD2 TRBV19 NA
CASSYPQGGTNEKLFF TGTGCCAGCAGCTACCCCCAGGGGGGAACTAATGAAAAACTGTTTTTT TRBJ1-4 TRBD1 TRBV7-9 NA
CASSGAVSSQPQHF TGTGCCAGCAGTGGCGCCGTGTCCAGCCAGCCCCAGCATTTT TRBJ1-5 NA TRBV6-1 NA
CASSNRVNYGYTF TGTGCCAGCAGTAACAGGGTTAACTATGGCTACACCTTC TRBJ1-2 NA TRBV28 NA
CASSRDRAFF TGTGCCAGCAGCCGGGACCGGGCTTTCTTT TRBJ1-1 NA TRBV7-9 NA
CASRRGGDFYNEQFF TGTGCCAGTAGGCGAGGAGGGGATTTTTACAATGAGCAGTTCTTC TRBJ2-1 NA TRBV19 NA
CASSANQPGRQGARNTEAFF TGTGCCAGCAGCGCAAACCAACCAGGAAGACAGGGGGCGCGTAATACTGAAGCTTTCTTT TRBJ1-1 TRBD1 TRBV9 once
CASSLGFGEKSYEQYF TGTGCCAGCAGTTTGGGGTTTGGGGAAAAATCCTACGAGCAGTACTTC TRBJ2-7 NA TRBV6-5 NA
CASSLVGVETQYF TGTGCCAGCAGTCTAGTCGGTGTCGAGACCCAGTACTTC TRBJ2-5 NA TRBV28 NA
CASSLVAGSDTQYF TGCGCCAGCAGCTTGGTCGCGGGAAGTGATACGCAGTATTTT TRBJ2-3 NA TRBV5-1 NA
CASSALGQGSGYTF TGTGCCAGTAGTGCCCTGGGACAGGGAAGTGGCTACACCTTC TRBJ1-2 TRBD1 TRBV19 NA
CASSKNSGSGTGELFF TGTGCCAGCAGCAAGAATAGCGGGAGCGGAACCGGGGAGCTGTTTTTT TRBJ2-2 TRBD2 TRBV7-3 NA
CASWDRTSTNYGYTF TGCGCCAGCTGGGACAGAACTAGCACTAACTATGGCTACACCTTC TRBJ1-2 TRBD1 TRBV5-1 NA
CASSPQGAQVAEAFF TGTGCCAGCTCACCACAGGGGGCGCAAGTGGCTGAAGCTTTCTTT TRBJ1-1 TRBD1 TRBV18 NA
CASSLGQNQPQHF TGTGCCAGCAGCTTAGGACAGAATCAGCCCCAGCATTTT TRBJ1-5 NA TRBV7-6 NA
CASSLVARGRAGGELFF TGTGCCAGCAGCTTAGTCGCCCGGGGGAGGGCCGGCGGGGAGCTGTTTTTT TRBJ2-2 TRBD2 TRBV7-2 NA
CASSLGQGVGVVYEQYF TGTGCCAGCAGCCTGGGACAGGGGGTGGGAGTTGTCTACGAGCAGTACTTC TRBJ2-7 TRBD1 TRBV7-8 NA
CASSVVSGANVLTF TGTGCCAGCAGCGTAGTTTCCGGGGCCAACGTCCTGACTTTC TRBJ2-6 NA TRBV9 NA
CASSLRAGPYEQYF TGTGCCAGCAGTTTAAGGGCAGGACCCTACGAGCAGTACTTC TRBJ2-7 NA TRBV27 NA
CAWSGGVLRDTEAFF TGTGCCTGGAGTGGGGGTGTTCTAAGGGACACTGAAGCTTTCTTT TRBJ1-1 NA TRBV30 once